The next 24 T cell receptor beta chains were all read from a single sample in a study of cytomegalovirus exposure and HLA in healthy donors. The PCR used 60 Vbeta and 13 Jbeta primers. The table came from immunoSEQ multiplex PCR; TCRdb's copy has only in-frame clones and leaves some out. This sample's table has approximately 45,000 clones. The sequenced sample was PBMCs. These receptors were taken from a woman in her thirties or forties in good health and CMV-seronegative.

This sequence joins TRBV13 and TRBJ2-5; 9 nucleotides align to TRBD2. This CDR3 contains 15 residues. V dropped 3 bases and J dropped 0; count of bases not matched to a gene: 2. Germline V gives CDR1 PRHDT, CDR2 FYEKMQ (reference sequence). CDR3 in DNA: TGTGCCAGCAGCTTGAGCGGGAGGTACCAAGAGACCCAGTACTTC. Protein product: CASSLSGRYQETQYF.

The chain carries TRBV4-1 and TRBJ2-1; no reliable D call. The CDR3 is 13 residues long. V dropped 3 bases and J dropped 15 bases, with 18 bases sitting between them. Germline V gives CDR1 MGHRA, CDR2 YSYEKL. CDR3 amino acids: CASSHPRSAGPFF. The CDR3, as DNA: TGCGCCAGCAGCCATCCCAGGTCGGCTGGCCCGTTCTTC.

The V gene is TRBV7-8, the J gene TRBJ1-4; a possible D gene is TRBD1 (5 bases). Germline-derived CDR1 and CDR2 are SGHVS and FQNEAQ. The CDR3 is 17 residues long. V was clipped by 3 bases and J by 4 bases, with 18 bases between them. CDR3 residues: CASSFYPGPGFNEKLFF. CDR3 nucleotide sequence: TGTGCCAGCAGCTTCTACCCAGGTCCAGGGTTTAATGAAAAACTGTTTTTT. Filled out from reference TRBV7-8 and TRBJ1-4, the complete variable domain reads GAGVSQSPRYKVAKRGQDVALRCDPISGHVSLFWYQQALGQGPEFLTYFQNEAQLDKSGLPSDRFFAERPEGSVSTLKIQRTQQEDSAVYLCASSFYPGPGFNEKLFFGSGTQLSVL.

This chain connects TRBV9 to TRBJ2-7, with D perhaps matching TRBD1 (6 bases). The CDR3 is made up of 16 amino acids. The V gene lost 4 bases and the J gene lost 5 bases, with 22 bases spanning the gap. Germline loops: CDR1 SGDLS, CDR2 YYNGEE. This CDR3 reads CASSPPPDGTLHEQYF. The CDR3 DNA reads as TGTGCCAGCAGCCCCCCGCCTGACGGGACATTACACGAGCAGTACTTC.

This chain joins TRBV2 and TRBJ2-7; the D gene is possibly TRBD1 (5 bases). Germline loops: CDR1 SNHLY, CDR2 FYNNEI. The CDR3 spans 12 residues. V was cut by 6 bases and J by 3 bases, with 9 bases left in between. Written as DNA, the CDR3 is TGTGCCAGCAGAGGGGATGGCTACGAGCAGTACTTC. It translates to CASRGDGYEQYF. Together with reference TRBV2 and TRBJ2-7, the CDR3 gives the full variable domain: EPEVTQTPSHQVTQMGQEVILRCVPISNHLYFYWYRQILGQKVEFLVSFYNNEISEKSEIFDDQFSVERPDGSNFTLKIRSTKLEDSAMYFCASRGDGYEQYFGPGTRLTVT.

The chain couples TRBV9 to TRBJ2-2; 9 bases are shared with TRBD1. The CDR3 contains 17 residues. Trimming removed 0 bases from V and 6 bases from J; junction bases left unmatched: 9. Germline V gives CDR1 SGDLS, CDR2 YYNGEE. CDR3 sequence reads: CASSVVFGQGNAGELFF. In DNA, the CDR3 is TGTGCCAGCAGCGTAGTTTTCGGACAGGGGAATGCCGGGGAGCTGTTTTTT.

This sequence joins TRBV19 and TRBJ2-1, with 10 positions matching TRBD2. After removal of 5 bases from V and 5 bases from J, the junction contained 3 bases not matched to a gene. The CDR3 has 14 residues. Germline CDR1 LNHDA, CDR2 SQIVND (reference sequence). The CDR3 coding sequence is TGTGCCAGTAGTCCAGCGGGAGGGAACAATGAGCAGTTCTTC. Amino acid sequence: CASSPAGGNNEQFF. The full variable domain, with the rest looked up from reference TRBV19 and TRBJ2-1, is DGGITQSPKYLFRKEGQNVTLSCEQNLNHDAMYWYRQDPGQGLRLIYYSQIVNDFQKGDIAEGYSVSREKKESFPLTVTSAQKNPTAFYLCASSPAGGNNEQFFGPGTRLTVL.

A note on this clone: Other nucleotide sequences in the sample specify the same CDR3. The V call is TRBV7-2, the J call TRBJ1-5; 7 bases map to TRBD1. The CDR3 runs 16 residues. CDR1 is SGHTA and CDR2 is FQGNSA in the germline V gene. After removal of 5 bases from V and 3 bases from J, the junction contained 10 bases not matched to a gene. CDR3 region: CASSEGQVLLNQPQHF. As DNA, the CDR3 is TGTGCCAGCAGCGAAGGACAGGTACTACTCAATCAGCCCCAGCATTTT.

The chain carries TRBV19 and TRBJ1-5; TRBD1 matches 7 bases. This CDR3 has 14 residues. Germline V CDR1 and CDR2: LNHDA, SQIVND (reference sequence). Trimming cost V 7 bases and J 1 base; bases outside gene matches: 4. CDR3 amino acids: CASTGGRSNQPQHF. For the CDR3, the DNA is TGTGCCAGTACAGGGGGTAGGAGCAATCAGCCCCAGCATTTT.

This clone is called medium-sized (0.01 to 0.1%) based on its frequency. The rearrangement joins TRBV7-3 to TRBJ2-3; D is perhaps TRBD2 (6 bases). The germline V gene encodes CDR1 SGHTA and CDR2 FQGTGA. V was pared by 4 bases and J by 2 bases, with 10 bases between. The CDR3 length is 14 residues. The CDR3 loop reads CASSSGLFTDTQYF. In nucleotides, the CDR3 is TGTGCCAGCAGCTCGGGACTTTTCACAGATACGCAGTATTTT.

V and J are TRBV10-3 and TRBJ1-2, with 7 nucleotides matching TRBD1. V lost 4 bases and J lost 8; bases outside the gene matches: 7. The germline V gene has CDR1 ENHRY and CDR2 SYGVKD. There are 13 residues in the CDR3. The CDR3 region has the DNA TGTGCCATCAGTGGACAGGGATCTCAGGGCTACACCTTC. Amino acids: CAISGQGSQGYTF.

The chain combines TRBV7-2 with TRBJ1-1; D remains ambiguous. The CDR3 totals 15 residues. Germline V gives CDR1 SGHTA, CDR2 FQGNSA. Trimming took off 5 bases at V and 3 bases at J, with 16 bases between the two ends. Written as DNA, the CDR3 is TGTGCCAGCAGCCTAGGTGCACAGTCGTACACTGAAGCTTTCTTT. This codes for CASSLGAQSYTEAFF.

The J gene is TRBJ2-1, the V gene TRBV29-1; tentatively, D is TRBD1 (7 bases). The length of the CDR3 is 11 residues. V gave up 6 bases and J gave up 15 bases, with 18 bases separating them. Germline V lookup: CDR1 SQVTM, CDR2 ANQGSEA. Written as DNA, the CDR3 is TGCAGCGTGGAGGGACAGTTACGGACGTTCTTC. As protein: CSVEGQLRTFF.

The V call is TRBV18, the J call TRBJ1-2; D uncertain. The CDR3 covers 17 residues. The ends were cut back, 6 bases at V and 1 base at J, with 21 bases in the middle. From germline, CDR1 is KGHSH and CDR2 LQKENI. CDR3 residues: CASSPSRPTRGNYGYTF. The CDR3 DNA sequence: TGTGCCAGCTCCCCAAGCAGGCCTACCCGGGGTAACTATGGCTACACCTTC.

The J gene is TRBJ1-1, the V gene TRBV11-2; 9 bases agree with TRBD1. The CDR3 has 16 amino acids. Per germline, CDR1 SGHAT and CDR2 FQNNGV. Trimming cost V 5 bases and J 1 base; bases outside gene matches: 8. The CDR3 reads CASSLLAGQGNTEAFF. The CDR3 bases are TGTGCCAGCAGCCTCCTGGCGGGACAGGGGAACACTGAAGCTTTCTTT.

The chain combines TRBV7-9 with TRBJ2-3; tentatively, D is TRBD1 (7 bases). Germline values: CDR1 SEHNR, CDR2 FQNEAQ (reference sequence). The CDR3 spans 11 residues. Deletions cut 5 bases from V and 8 bases from J, with 8 bases between. The CDR3 reads CASSQGGTQYF. The CDR3 bases are TGTGCCAGCAGCCAGGGGGGTACGCAGTATTTT. The complete variable domain, with remaining parts taken from reference TRBV7-9 and TRBJ2-3, reads DTGVSQNPRHKITKRGQNVTFRCDPISEHNRLYWYRQTLGQGPEFLTYFQNEAQLEKSRLLSDRFSAERPKGSFSTLEIQRTEQGDSAMYLCASSQGGTQYFGPGTRLTVL.

The CDR3 nucleotides read TGTGCCATCAGTGATTCAGGGGGCTTCATGAACACTGAAGCTTTCTTT. Its translation is CAISDSGGFMNTEAFF. The chain employs TRBV10-3 and TRBJ1-1, with 8 bases that match TRBD1. There are 16 residues in the CDR3. With 3 bases clipped from V and 0 bases from J, the junction kept 6 bases outside the gene matches. Germline CDR1 and CDR2: ENHRY and SYGVKD.

This chain joins TRBV7-3 and TRBJ2-5; TRBD2 might be the D (6 bases). With 0 bases removed from V and 5 bases from J, the gap between germline ends came to 22 bases. This CDR3 has 18 amino acids. Germline lookup yields CDR1 SGHTA and CDR2 FQGTGA. The CDR3 DNA sequence: TGTGCCAGCAGCTTAACCGGGTCTCGGGCAGGCGGGGCGGAGACCCAGTACTTC. Translating gives CASSLTGSRAGGAETQYF. Full variable domain (missing parts from reference TRBV7-3 and TRBJ2-5): GAGVSQTPSNKVTEKGKYVELRCDPISGHTALYWYRQSLGQGPEFLIYFQGTGAADDSGLPNDRFFAVRPEGSVSTLKIQRTERGDSAVYLCASSLTGSRAGGAETQYFGPGTRLLVL.

This sequence joins TRBV9 and TRBJ2-7; 7 positions agree with TRBD2. CDR3 length: 15 residues. Germline V gene sequence: CDR1 SGDLS, CDR2 YYNGEE. After removal of 3 bases from V and 3 bases from J, the junction contained 9 bases not matched to a gene. The CDR3 region has the DNA TGTGCCAGCAGCGAACATTTGGGGGAGGGCTACGAGCAGTACTTC. Protein: CASSEHLGEGYEQYF.

V is TRBV11-2 and J is TRBJ2-7; 7 bases are shared with TRBD1. Germline CDR1 is SGHAT and CDR2 is FQNNGV. This CDR3 has 15 residues. Trimming at V came to 3 bases and at J to 0 bases, leaving 5 bases not matched to a gene. CDR3 DNA sequence: TGTGCCAGCAGCTTGCTCGGGACAGCCTCCTACGAGCAGTACTTC. The encoded protein is CASSLLGTASYEQYF.

The chain is built from TRBV6-5 and TRBJ1-6; 9 bases agree with TRBD1. The CDR3 is 15 amino acids. Germline CDR1 is MNHEY and CDR2 is SVGAGI. The ends lost 8 bases at V and 7 bases at J; junction bases unmatched: 9. CDR3 loop: CASRWGTGNNSPLHF. CDR3 nucleotides: TGTGCCAGCCGGTGGGGGACAGGGAACAATTCACCCCTCCACTTT.

V usage is TRBV5-1 and J usage is TRBJ1-3; D may be TRBD1 (6 bases). CDR3 length: 17 residues. The germline V gene encodes CDR1 SGHRS and CDR2 YFSETQ. Between the trimmed V and J ends, which lost 5 bases and 3 bases, there was a span of 21 bases. The CDR3 loop is CASSSAPGGSYGNTIYF. For the CDR3, the DNA is TGCGCCAGCAGTAGCGCCCCGGGGGGCTCGTATGGAAACACCATATATTTT.

V usage is TRBV9 and J usage is TRBJ2-7; no firm D call. Germline V gene data show CDR1 as SGDLS and CDR2 as YYNGEE. Deletions cut 0 bases from V and 3 bases from J, with 13 bases between. This CDR3 is built from 15 residues. The CDR3 DNA reads TGTGCCAGCAGCGTAGCTACGGGTGGGTTCTACGAGCAGTACTTC. Translating it yields CASSVATGGFYEQYF.

The rearrangement joins TRBV7-8 to TRBJ2-5, with a possible D match to TRBD1 (5 bases). The CDR3 extends over 14 amino acids. In germline, CDR1 is SGHVS, CDR2 FQNEAQ. V lost 1 base and J lost 5, with 11 bases in between. CDR3 sequence: CASSLEGPPETQYF. In DNA form, the CDR3 reads TGTGCCAGCAGCTTAGAGGGGCCCCCGGAGACCCAGTACTTC.